The clone carrying this T cell receptor (beta chain) showed up just a few times. The antigen is undetermined. This sequence may be a read error, since a much larger clone differs from it by one base. Amplification targeted TCR beta CDR3 regions from RNA transcripts. With the HTBI primer set, the TCR CDR3 went through a first round of RT-PCR. A single record per CDR3 protein comes from TCRdb applying MiXCR to the multiplex PCR reads. The table includes around 490,000 distinct CDR3 sequences, 20% detected once. The data derive from a study of T cells in Graves' hyperthyroidism and ophthalmopathy. Study-wide context: At initial diagnosis, before any treatment had begun, peripheral blood was obtained. Study observations and caveats: The model predicted ophthalmopathy a median around seven months before onset.

Losses at the gene ends were 5 bases for V and 4 bases for J; bases not matched to a gene: 14. The CDR3 length is 17 residues. Germline V lookup: CDR1 SGHAT, CDR2 FQNNGV. The chain combines TRBV11-2 with TRBJ2-1, with 7 bases that match TRBD2. The clonotype originates from a middle-aged man with Graves' ophthalmopathy. The sequenced material came from blood. In DNA, the CDR3 is TGTGCCAGCAGCCCCATGAAGACTAGCAGGAGATACAATGAGCAGTTCTTC. It translates to CASSPMKTSRRYNEQFF.